This T cell receptor beta chain appears in the sequencing data of a study of cytomegalovirus exposure and HLA in healthy donors. Study context: Falling in the Caucasian-associated ancestry cluster were 81% of around 370 genotyped donors. Notes on the study in general: Many donors carried some public TCRs, although rarity characterized most TCR sequences. The authors later found TCR association rates varying by HLA locus, with DRB1 most and HLA-C fewest. The study designated fewer than 200 TCR beta chains cytomegalovirus-associated.

Researchers ran the PCR with 60 Vbeta and 13 Jbeta primers. Assay used: immunoSEQ multiplex PCR; TCRdb lists only in-frame clones, some missing. This table has 200,000 or so clones, more than 60% appearing once. This CDR3 region has 14 residues. The germline V gene encodes CDR1 SGHNT and CDR2 YYREEE (reference sequence). V shed 1 base, J shed 4 bases, and the junction held 4 bases outside the gene matches. On this clone: No antigen is known for it.

Sequencing was carried out using PBMCs. V is TRBV5-4 and J is TRBJ1-1; the match to TRBD1 covers 7 bases. This TCR came from a man in his forties or fifties in good health and CMV-seronegative. The DNA for the CDR3 is TGTGCCAGCAGCTTGCAGGGGGTGGGCACTGAAGCTTTCTTT. Its protein product is CASSLQGVGTEAFF.